This TCR beta chain was found in a study of T cells after yellow fever vaccination. Whole-study results and caveats: The study found a weaker secondary response that peaked faster, day 5 versus 15.

The study made its TCR cDNA through 5'RACE template switching. That step introduced a universal primer site along with UMIs. MiXCR was run by TCRdb on the 5' RACE reads, yielding one entry per CDR3 protein. Of 500,000 to 550,000 distinct CDR3 sequences listed, just over 20% are singletons. The V gene lost 4 bases and the J gene lost 0 bases, with 17 bases spanning the gap. Germline CDR1 SGHRS, CDR2 YFSETQ. This CDR3 region has 17 residues. This clonotype was counted between two and nine times. Its cognate antigen is unknown. This receptor was identified in a man between 18 and 29 years old who received the YFV17D yellow fever vaccine. The chain recombines TRBV5-1 with TRBJ2-1, with D possibly being TRBD1 (5 bases). This specimen consisted of PBMCs, obtained 21 days after the first yellow fever vaccination. CDR3 bases: TGCGCCAGCAGCGTCCAGCAGGGCCTTCGCTCCTACAATGAGCAGTTCTTC. Translation: CASSVQQGLRSYNEQFF.